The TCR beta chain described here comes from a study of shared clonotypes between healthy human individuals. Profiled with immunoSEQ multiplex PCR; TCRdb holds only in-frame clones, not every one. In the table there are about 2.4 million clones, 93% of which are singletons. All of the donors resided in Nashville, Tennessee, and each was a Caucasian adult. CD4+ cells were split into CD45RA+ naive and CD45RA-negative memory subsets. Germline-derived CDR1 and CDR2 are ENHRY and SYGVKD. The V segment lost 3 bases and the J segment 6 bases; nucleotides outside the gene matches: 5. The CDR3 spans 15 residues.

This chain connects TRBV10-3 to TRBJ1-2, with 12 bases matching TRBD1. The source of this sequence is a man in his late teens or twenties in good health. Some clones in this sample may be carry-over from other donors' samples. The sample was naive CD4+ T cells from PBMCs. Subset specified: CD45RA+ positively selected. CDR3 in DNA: TGTGCCATCAGTGACTCGGGACAGGGGGCCGATGGCTACACCTTC. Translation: CAISDSGQGADGYTF.